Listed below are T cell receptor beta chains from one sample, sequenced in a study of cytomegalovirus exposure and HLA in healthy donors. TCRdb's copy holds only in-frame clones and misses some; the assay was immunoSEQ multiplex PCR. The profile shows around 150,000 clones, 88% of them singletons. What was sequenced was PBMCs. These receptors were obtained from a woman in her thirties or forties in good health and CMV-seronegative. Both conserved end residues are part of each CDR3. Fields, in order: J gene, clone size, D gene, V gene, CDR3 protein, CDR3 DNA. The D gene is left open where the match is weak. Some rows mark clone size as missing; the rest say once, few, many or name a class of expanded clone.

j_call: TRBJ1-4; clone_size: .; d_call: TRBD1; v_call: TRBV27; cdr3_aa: CASSPRDRGNEKLFF; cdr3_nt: TGTGCCAGCAGCCCCCGGGACAGGGGCAACGAAAAACTGTTTTTT
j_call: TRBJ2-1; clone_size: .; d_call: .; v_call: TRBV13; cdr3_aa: CASSAGPGPLWQFF; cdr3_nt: TGTGCCAGCAGCGCGGGACCGGGACCATTGTGGCAGTTCTTC
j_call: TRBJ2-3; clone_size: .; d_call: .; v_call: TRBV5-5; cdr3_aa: CASAEGNTQYF; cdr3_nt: TGTGCCAGCGCCGAGGGTAATACGCAGTATTTT
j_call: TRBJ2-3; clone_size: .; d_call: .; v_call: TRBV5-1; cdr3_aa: CASSSDSGADTQYF; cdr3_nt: TGCGCCAGCAGCTCGGACTCAGGGGCAGATACGCAGTATTTT
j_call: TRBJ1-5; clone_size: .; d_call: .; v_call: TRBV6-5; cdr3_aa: CASSYSTGLGQPQHF; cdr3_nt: TGTGCCAGCAGTTACTCGACCGGGTTGGGTCAGCCCCAGCATTTT
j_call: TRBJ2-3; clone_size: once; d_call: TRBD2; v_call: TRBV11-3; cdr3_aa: CASSTGTSGRHTDTQYF; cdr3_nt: TGTGCCAGCAGCACCGGGACTAGCGGGAGGCACACAGATACGCAGTATTTT
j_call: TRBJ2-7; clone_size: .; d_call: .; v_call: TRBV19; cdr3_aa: CASSISGSYEQYF; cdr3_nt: TGTGCCAGTAGTATTTCAGGGTCCTACGAGCAGTACTTC
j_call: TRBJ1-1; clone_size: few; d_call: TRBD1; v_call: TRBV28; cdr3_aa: CASTGQGGTEAFF; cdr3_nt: TGTGCCAGCACCGGACAGGGCGGGACTGAAGCTTTCTTT
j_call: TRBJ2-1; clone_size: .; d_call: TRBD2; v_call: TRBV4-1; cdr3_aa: CASSQDYRLAGYNEQFF; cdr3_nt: TGCGCCAGCAGCCAAGATTACCGCCTAGCGGGGTACAATGAGCAGTTCTTC
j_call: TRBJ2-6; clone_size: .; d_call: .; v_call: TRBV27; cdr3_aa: CASSLISGANVLTF; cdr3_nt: TGTGCCAGCAGTTTAATTAGTGGGGCCAACGTCCTGACTTTC
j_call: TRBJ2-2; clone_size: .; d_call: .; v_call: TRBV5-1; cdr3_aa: CASSFAGPGAGELFF; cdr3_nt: TGCGCCAGCAGCTTCGCAGGGCCAGGGGCCGGGGAGCTGTTTTTT
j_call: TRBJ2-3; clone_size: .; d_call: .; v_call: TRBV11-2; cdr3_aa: CASSAYSERGGDTQYF; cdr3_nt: TGTGCCAGCAGCGCCTATAGCGAGAGAGGGGGAGATACGCAGTATTTT
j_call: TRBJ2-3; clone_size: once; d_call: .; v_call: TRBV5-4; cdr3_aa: CASRHDFAVGDTQYF; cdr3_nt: TGTGCCAGCAGACACGACTTCGCGGTCGGGGATACGCAGTATTTT
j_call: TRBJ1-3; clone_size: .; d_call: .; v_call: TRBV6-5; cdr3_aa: CASSYRGGDSGNTIYF; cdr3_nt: TGTGCCAGCAGTTACAGGGGGGGGGATTCTGGAAACACCATATATTTT
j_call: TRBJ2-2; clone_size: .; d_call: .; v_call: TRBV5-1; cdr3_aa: CASSWPFRGTGELFF; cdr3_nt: TGCGCCAGCAGCTGGCCCTTTAGGGGAACCGGGGAGCTGTTTTTT
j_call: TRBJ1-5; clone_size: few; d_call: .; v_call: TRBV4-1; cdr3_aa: CASSPTASIPVNQAQHF; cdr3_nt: TGCGCCAGCAGCCCCACCGCCTCAATACCAGTTAATCAGGCCCAGCATTTT
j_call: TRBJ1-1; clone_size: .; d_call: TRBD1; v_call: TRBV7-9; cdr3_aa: CASSLGKLGGRFDTEAFF; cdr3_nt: TGTGCCAGCAGCTTAGGGAAGTTAGGGGGCCGCTTCGACACTGAAGCTTTCTTT
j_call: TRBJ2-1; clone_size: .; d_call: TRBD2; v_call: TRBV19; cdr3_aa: CASSTGLVQFF; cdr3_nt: TGTGCCAGTAGCACTGGACTAGTGCAGTTCTTC
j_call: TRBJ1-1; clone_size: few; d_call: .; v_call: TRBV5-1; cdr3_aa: CASGTYSRVEAFF; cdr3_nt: TGCGCCAGCGGTACCTACTCTAGAGTTGAAGCTTTCTTT
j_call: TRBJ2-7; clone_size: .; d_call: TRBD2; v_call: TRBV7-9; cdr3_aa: CSSSLAGGGPSSYEQYF; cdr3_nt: TGTTCCAGCAGCTTAGCGGGAGGGGGGCCAAGCTCCTACGAGCAGTACTTC
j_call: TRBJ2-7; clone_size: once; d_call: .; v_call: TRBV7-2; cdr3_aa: CASSPRVVSYEQYF; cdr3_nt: TGTGCCAGCAGCCCCCGGGTGGTATCCTACGAGCAGTACTTC
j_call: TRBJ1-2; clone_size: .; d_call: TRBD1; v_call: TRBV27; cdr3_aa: CATGTGEGYTF; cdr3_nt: TGTGCAACGGGGACAGGGGAAGGCTACACCTTC
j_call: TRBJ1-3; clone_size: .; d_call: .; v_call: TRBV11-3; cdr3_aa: CATSHRDPGNTIYF; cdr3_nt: TGTGCCACCTCGCACAGGGACCCTGGAAACACCATATATTTT
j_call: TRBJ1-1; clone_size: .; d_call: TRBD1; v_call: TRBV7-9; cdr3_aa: CASSTRDRVGTEAFF; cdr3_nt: TGTGCCAGCAGCACCCGCGACAGGGTGGGAACTGAAGCTTTCTTT
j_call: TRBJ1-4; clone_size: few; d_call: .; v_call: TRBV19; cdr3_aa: CASKFNGANEKLFF; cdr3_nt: TGTGCCAGCAAGTTTAACGGGGCTAATGAAAAACTGTTTTTT
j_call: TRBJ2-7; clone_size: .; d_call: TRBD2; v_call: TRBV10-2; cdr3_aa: CASRGLAGERLYEQYF; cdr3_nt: TGCGCCAGCAGGGGACTAGCGGGGGAACGACTCTACGAGCAGTACTTC
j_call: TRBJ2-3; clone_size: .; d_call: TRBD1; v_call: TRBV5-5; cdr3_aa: CASSTGQAAYTDTQYF; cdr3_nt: TGTGCCAGCAGCACCGGACAGGCTGCCTACACAGATACGCAGTATTTT
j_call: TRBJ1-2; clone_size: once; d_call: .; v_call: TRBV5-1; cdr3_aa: CASSTPDSPYGYTF; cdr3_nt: TGCGCCAGCAGCACCCCGGACAGCCCATATGGCTACACCTTC
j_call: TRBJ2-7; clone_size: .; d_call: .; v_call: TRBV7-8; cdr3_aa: CASSLVGPGFEQYF; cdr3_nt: TGTGCCAGCAGCTTAGTGGGTCCGGGGTTCGAGCAGTACTTC
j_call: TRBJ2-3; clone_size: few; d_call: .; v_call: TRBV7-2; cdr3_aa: CASSLSVRGTDTQYF; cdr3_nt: TGTGCCAGCAGCTTAAGTGTACGGGGCACAGATACGCAGTATTTT
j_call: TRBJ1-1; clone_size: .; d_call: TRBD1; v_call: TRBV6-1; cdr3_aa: CASGGQGVKAFF; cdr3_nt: TGTGCCAGCGGGGGACAGGGGGTTAAAGCTTTCTTT
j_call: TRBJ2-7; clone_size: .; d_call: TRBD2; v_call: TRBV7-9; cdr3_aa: CASSLPPGGSAYEQYF; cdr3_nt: TGTGCCAGCAGCTTACCCCCAGGCGGGAGCGCCTACGAGCAGTACTTC
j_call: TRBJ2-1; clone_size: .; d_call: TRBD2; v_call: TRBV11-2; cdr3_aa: CASSFYGAGDAEQFF; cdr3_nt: TGTGCCAGCAGCTTTTATGGGGCGGGAGACGCCGAGCAGTTCTTC
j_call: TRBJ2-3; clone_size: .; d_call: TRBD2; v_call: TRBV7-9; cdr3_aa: CASSLAYHEAGGRTDTQYF; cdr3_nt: TGTGCCAGCAGCTTAGCGTATCACGAAGCGGGAGGACGCACAGATACGCAGTATTTT
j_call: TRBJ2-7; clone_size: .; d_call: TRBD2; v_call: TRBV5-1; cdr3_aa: CASSDTRLAGVHEQYF; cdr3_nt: TGCGCCAGCAGCGACACGAGACTAGCGGGAGTTCACGAGCAGTACTTC
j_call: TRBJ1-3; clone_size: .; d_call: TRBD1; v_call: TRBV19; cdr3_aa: CASSVGQGIAGNTIYF; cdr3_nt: TGTGCCAGTAGTGTGGGACAGGGGATAGCTGGAAACACCATATATTTT